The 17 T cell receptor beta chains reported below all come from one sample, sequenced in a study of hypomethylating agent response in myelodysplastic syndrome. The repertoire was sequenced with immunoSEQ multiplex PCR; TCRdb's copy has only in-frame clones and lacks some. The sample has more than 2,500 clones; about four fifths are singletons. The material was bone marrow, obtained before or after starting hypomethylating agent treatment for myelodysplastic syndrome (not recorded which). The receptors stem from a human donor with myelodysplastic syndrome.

This CDR3 is CASSAGLAGWTGELFF. The DNA for the CDR3 is TGTGCCAGCAGCGCAGGACTAGCGGGGTGGACCGGGGAGCTGTTTTTT. The rearrangement links TRBV5-4 to TRBJ2-2; 12 bases are a match to TRBD2. The germline CDR1 and CDR2 sequences are SGHNT and YYREEE (reference sequence). The CDR3 has 16 residues. V was pared by 4 bases and J by 5 bases, with 6 bases of the junction left unmatched.

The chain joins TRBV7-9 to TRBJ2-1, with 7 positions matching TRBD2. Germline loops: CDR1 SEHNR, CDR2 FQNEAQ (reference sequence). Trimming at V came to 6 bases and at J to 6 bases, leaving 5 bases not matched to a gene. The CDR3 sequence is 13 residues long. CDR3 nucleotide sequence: TGTGCCAGCAGTTTGGGGGGGGGCAATGAGCAGTTCTTC. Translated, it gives CASSLGGGNEQFF.

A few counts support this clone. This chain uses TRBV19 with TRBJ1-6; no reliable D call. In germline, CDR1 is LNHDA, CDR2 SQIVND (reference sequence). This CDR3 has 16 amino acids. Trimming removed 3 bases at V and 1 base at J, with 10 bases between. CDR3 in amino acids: CASSIHGESYNSPLHF. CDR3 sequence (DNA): TGTGCCAGTAGTATCCACGGGGAGTCCTATAATTCACCCCTCCACTTT.

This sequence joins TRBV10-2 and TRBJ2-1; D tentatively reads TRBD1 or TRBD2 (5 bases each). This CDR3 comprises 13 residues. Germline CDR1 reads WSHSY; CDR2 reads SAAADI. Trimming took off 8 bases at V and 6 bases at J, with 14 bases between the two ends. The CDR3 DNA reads TGCGCCAGCCTCCGGGACCGTTCCAATGAGCAGTTCTTC. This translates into CASLRDRSNEQFF.

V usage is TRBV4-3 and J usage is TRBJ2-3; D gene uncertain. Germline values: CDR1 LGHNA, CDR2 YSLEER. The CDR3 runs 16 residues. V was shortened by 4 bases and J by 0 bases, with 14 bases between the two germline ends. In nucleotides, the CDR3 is TGCGCCAGCAGCCCCGCCACCGCCCCTAGCACAGATACGCAGTATTTT. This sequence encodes CASSPATAPSTDTQYF.

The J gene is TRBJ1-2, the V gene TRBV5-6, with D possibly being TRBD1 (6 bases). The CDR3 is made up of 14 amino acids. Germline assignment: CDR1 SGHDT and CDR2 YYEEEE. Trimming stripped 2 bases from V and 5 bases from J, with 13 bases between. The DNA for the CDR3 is TGTGCCAGCAGCTTCGACAGGAGAGATTATGGCTACACCTTC. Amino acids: CASSFDRRDYGYTF.

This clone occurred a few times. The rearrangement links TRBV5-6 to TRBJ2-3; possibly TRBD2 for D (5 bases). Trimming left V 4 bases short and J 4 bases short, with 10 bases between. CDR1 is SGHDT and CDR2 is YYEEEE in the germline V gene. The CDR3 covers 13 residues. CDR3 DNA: TGTGCCAGCAGCCCCCAGAGGGCAGATACGCAGTATTTT. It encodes CASSPQRADTQYF.

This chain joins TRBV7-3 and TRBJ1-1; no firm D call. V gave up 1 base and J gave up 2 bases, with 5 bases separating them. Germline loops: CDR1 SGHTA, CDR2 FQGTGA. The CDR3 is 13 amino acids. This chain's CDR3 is CASSLISNTEAFF. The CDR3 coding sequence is TGTGCCAGCAGCTTAATCAGCAACACTGAAGCTTTCTTT.

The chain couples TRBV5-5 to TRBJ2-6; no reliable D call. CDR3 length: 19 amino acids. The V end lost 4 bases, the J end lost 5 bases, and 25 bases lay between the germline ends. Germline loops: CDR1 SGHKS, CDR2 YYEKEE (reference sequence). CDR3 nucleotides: TGTGCCAGCAGCATTACTGCCAAAGGTTACAAAAGTCGGGCCAACGTCCTGACTTTC. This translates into CASSITAKGYKSRANVLTF.

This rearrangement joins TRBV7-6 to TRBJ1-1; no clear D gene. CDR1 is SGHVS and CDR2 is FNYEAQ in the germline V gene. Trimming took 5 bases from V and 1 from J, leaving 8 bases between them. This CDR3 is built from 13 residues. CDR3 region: CASSPWQNTEAFF. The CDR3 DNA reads TGTGCCAGCAGCCCCTGGCAGAACACTGAAGCTTTCTTT.

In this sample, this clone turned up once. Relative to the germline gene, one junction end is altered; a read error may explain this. The CDR3 bases are TGTGCCAGCAGCCTAGAGATGACCGGGGAGCTGTTTTTT. Translation: CASSLEMTGELFF. The rearrangement links TRBV11-3 to TRBJ2-2; D remains ambiguous. The CDR3 consists of 13 residues. Per germline, CDR1 SGHNT and CDR2 YENEEA.

CDR3 loop: CASSARQAMNTEAFF. DNA of the CDR3: TGTGCCAGCAGCGCCCGACAGGCAATGAACACTGAAGCTTTCTTT. V and J are TRBV9 and TRBJ1-1; D is perhaps TRBD1 (6 bases). V was trimmed by 3 bases and J by 0 bases, leaving 12 bases between them. Germline assignment: CDR1 SGDLS and CDR2 YYNGEE. This CDR3 comprises 15 residues.

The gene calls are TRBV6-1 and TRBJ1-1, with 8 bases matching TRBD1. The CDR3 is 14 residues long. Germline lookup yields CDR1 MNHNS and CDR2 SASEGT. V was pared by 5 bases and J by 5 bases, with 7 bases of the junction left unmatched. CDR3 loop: CASSRQGSGTEAFF. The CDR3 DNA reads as TGTGCCAGCAGTCGACAGGGGAGCGGTACTGAAGCTTTCTTT.

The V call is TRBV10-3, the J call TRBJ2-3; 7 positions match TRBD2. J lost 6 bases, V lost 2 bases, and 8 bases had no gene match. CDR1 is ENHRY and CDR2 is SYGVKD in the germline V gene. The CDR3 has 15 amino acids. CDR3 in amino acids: CAISEGGGAWDTQYF. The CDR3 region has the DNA TGTGCCATCAGTGAGGGGGGGGGAGCTTGGGATACGCAGTATTTT.

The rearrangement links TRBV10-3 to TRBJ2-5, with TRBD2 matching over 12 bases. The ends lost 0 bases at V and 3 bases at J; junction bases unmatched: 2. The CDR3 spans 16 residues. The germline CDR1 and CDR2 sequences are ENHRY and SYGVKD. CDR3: CAISESRLAGEETQYF. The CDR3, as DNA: TGTGCCATCAGTGAGTCCCGACTAGCGGGGGAAGAGACCCAGTACTTC.

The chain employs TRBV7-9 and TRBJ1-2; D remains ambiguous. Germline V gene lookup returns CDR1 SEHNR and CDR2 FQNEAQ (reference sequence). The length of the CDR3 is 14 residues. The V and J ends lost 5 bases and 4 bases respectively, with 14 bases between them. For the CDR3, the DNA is TGTGCCAGCAGCGCCCGCGTGGATATCTATGGCTACACCTTC. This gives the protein CASSARVDIYGYTF.

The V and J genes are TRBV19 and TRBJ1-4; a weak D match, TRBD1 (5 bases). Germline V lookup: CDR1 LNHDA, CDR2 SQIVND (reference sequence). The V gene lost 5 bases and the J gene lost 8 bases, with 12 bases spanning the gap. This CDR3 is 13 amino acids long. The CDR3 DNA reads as TGTGCCAGTAGTGGGGGGGGGAAGGAAAAACTGTTTTTT. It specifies CASSGGGKEKLFF.